This TCR beta chain is from a study of vaccination effects on CD4 cells after COVID-19. Peptide-pool stimulation followed by sequencing identified expanded antigen-specific CD4+ clonotypes in the ViraFEST assay. Cultured cells yielded isolated CD4+ T cells after 10 days. Participants completed two doses of the BNT162b2 or mRNA-1273 vaccine. In regard to this clone: The target antigen is unknown.

The protocol was immunoSEQ multiplex PCR, while the TCRdb copy is restricted to in-frame clones and leaves out a portion. The sample contains under 80,000 clones, more than 70% of which appear only once. The CDR3 has 13 amino acids. V lost 3 bases, J lost 0 bases, and 6 bases lay in between. The germline gives CDR1 MNHNY, CDR2 SVGAGI (reference sequence). The source material was CD4+ T cells from PBMCs cultured with HCoV-229E spike peptides, sampled after COVID-19 vaccination. The V call is TRBV6-6, the J call TRBJ2-7; D gene ambiguous. This TCR was recovered from a human donor who received a COVID-19 vaccine. CDR3 sequence: CASSYLVSYEQYV. The CDR3, as DNA: TGTGCCAGCAGTTATCTGGTCTCCTACGAGCAGTACGTC.